This T cell receptor beta chain came from a study of control samples from healthy donors and cancer patients. V was clipped by 2 bases and J by 6 bases, with 4 bases between them. Germline lookup yields CDR1 MNHEY and CDR2 SVGEGT. The CDR3 spans 11 residues. The repertoire was sequenced with immunoSEQ multiplex PCR; TCRdb's copy has only in-frame clones and lacks some. This sample has 65,000 to 95,000 clones, with about 89% found just once. The sample holds a few counts of this clone. This rearrangement joins TRBV6-2 or TRBV6-3 to TRBJ1-1; D uncertain. Sample: blood. The receptor's source is a man over 45 in good health. The CDR3 region is CASSYGPEAFF. The CDR3, as DNA: TGTGCCAGCAGTTACGGGCCTGAAGCTTTCTTT.